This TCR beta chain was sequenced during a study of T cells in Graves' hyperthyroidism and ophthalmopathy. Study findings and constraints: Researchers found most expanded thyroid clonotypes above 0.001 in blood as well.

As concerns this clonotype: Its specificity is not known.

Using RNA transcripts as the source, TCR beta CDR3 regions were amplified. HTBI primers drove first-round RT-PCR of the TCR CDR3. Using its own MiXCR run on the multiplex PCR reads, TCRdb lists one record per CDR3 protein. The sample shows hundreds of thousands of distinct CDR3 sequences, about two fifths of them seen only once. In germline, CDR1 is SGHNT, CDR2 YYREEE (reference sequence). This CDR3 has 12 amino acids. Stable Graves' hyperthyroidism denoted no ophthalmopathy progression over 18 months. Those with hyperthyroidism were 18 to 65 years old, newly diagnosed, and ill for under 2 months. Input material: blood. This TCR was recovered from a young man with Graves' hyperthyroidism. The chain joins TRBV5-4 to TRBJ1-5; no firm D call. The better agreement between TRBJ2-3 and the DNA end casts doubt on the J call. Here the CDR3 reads CASSSPNQPQYF. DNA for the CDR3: TGTGCCAGCAGCTCACCTAATCAGCCCCAGTATTTT.